What follows are 14 T cell receptor beta chains derived from one specimen sequenced in a study of shared clonotypes between healthy human individuals. Repertoires were generated with immunoSEQ multiplex PCR, while TCRdb's copy carries only in-frame clones and drops some. The sample has over 2 million clones, over 85% seen once; the top ten hold around 1.1%. Terminally differentiated effector memory CD45RA+ cells were left out of the naive CD8 fraction, which was CD45RO-negative and positively selected for CCR7. Material for sequencing was naive CD8+ T cells sorted from blood. The receptors derive from a man between 18 and 35 years old in good health.

The V and J genes are TRBV5-6 and TRBJ2-1, with 12 nucleotides matching TRBD2. Losses at the gene ends were 4 bases for V and 5 bases for J; bases not matched to a gene: 4. The CDR3 loop spans 15 amino acids. Germline V CDR1 and CDR2: SGHDT, YYEEEE. This CDR3 is CASSHGLAGNNEQFF. The CDR3 coding sequence is TGTGCCAGCAGCCACGGACTAGCGGGAAACAATGAGCAGTTCTTC.

The chain has TRBV7-9 and TRBJ2-1; maybe TRBD2 (5 bases). The CDR3 consists of 15 residues. The germline V gene encodes CDR1 SEHNR and CDR2 FQNEAQ (reference sequence). Trimming cost V 5 bases and J 6 bases, with 17 bases left between them. The CDR3 DNA follows: TGTGCCAGCAGCCCCCTGAGAACTAGTTTCAATGAGCAGTTCTTC. This sequence encodes CASSPLRTSFNEQFF.

The CDR3 DNA is TGTGCCTGGGAGACGGGAGAAGGAGGCTACACCTTC. Translating it yields CAWETGEGGYTF. The rearrangement joins TRBV30 to TRBJ1-2; D unclear. Germline-derived CDR1 and CDR2 are GTSNPN and SVGIG (reference sequence). V was trimmed by 5 bases and J by 8 bases, leaving 15 bases between them. This CDR3 contains 12 residues. The full variable domain, its missing parts supplied by reference TRBV30 and TRBJ1-2, is SQTIHQWPATLVQPVGSPLSLECTVEGTSNPNLYWYRQAAGRGLQLLFYSVGIGQISSEVPQNLSASRPQDRQFILSSKKLLLSDSGFYLCAWETGEGGYTFGSGTRLTVV.

The chain is built from TRBV7-8 and TRBJ2-3; TRBD2 agrees at 10 bases. The CDR3 has 16 residues. V gave up 1 base and J gave up 2 bases; unmatched junction bases: 3. Germline V lookup: CDR1 SGHVS, CDR2 FQNEAQ. The CDR3 region has the DNA TGTGCCAGCAGCTTAGGTGGGACTAGCGTCACAGATACGCAGTATTTT. Translation gives CASSLGGTSVTDTQYF.

DNA of the CDR3: TGTGCCGGCCGGGACAGGGGCCTTTCGAACACCGGGGAGCTGTTTTTT. Its translation is CAGRDRGLSNTGELFF. The chain is built from TRBV6-6 and TRBJ2-2, with 10 bases matching TRBD1. In germline, CDR1 is MNHNY, CDR2 SVGAGI (reference sequence). With V trimmed by 11 bases and J by 0 bases, 9 bases remained unmatched. There are 16 residues in the CDR3.

The V and J genes are TRBV19 and TRBJ2-1, with 9 positions matching TRBD2. V dropped 1 base and J dropped 0; count of bases not matched to a gene: 7. The V gene's germline CDR1 is LNHDA and CDR2 SQIVND (reference sequence). The CDR3 loop spans 18 amino acids. CDR3 loop: CASSIVTGLASSYNEQFF. CDR3 DNA sequence: TGTGCCAGTAGTATAGTAACCGGACTAGCGAGCTCCTACAATGAGCAGTTCTTC. Looking up the rest from reference TRBV19 and TRBJ2-1 gives the full variable domain: DGGITQSPKYLFRKEGQNVTLSCEQNLNHDAMYWYRQDPGQGLRLIYYSQIVNDFQKGDIAEGYSVSREKKESFPLTVTSAQKNPTAFYLCASSIVTGLASSYNEQFFGPGTRLTVL.

As for this clone: The sample carries other DNA sequences with the same CDR3. The DNA for the CDR3 is TGTGCCAGCAGCTTAGTTGCGGGATCTAATGAAAAACTGTTTTTT. It specifies CASSLVAGSNEKLFF. The rearrangement links TRBV7-9 to TRBJ1-4, with D unresolved. CDR3 length: 15 residues. From germline, CDR1 is SEHNR and CDR2 FQNEAQ (reference sequence). Trimming pared 1 base from V and 3 bases from J, leaving 9 bases between.

This sequence joins TRBV7-9 and TRBJ1-2; TRBD1 matches at 8 bases. The CDR3 length is 14 residues. The V and J ends lost 3 bases and 4 bases, in that order; junction bases with no gene match: 4. The germline V gene has CDR1 SEHNR and CDR2 FQNEAQ (reference sequence). The CDR3 region has the DNA TGTGCCAGCAGCTTTCAGGGGGCGTTCTATGGCTACACCTTC. As protein: CASSFQGAFYGYTF.

The genes are TRBV4-1 and TRBJ2-2, with a tentative D call TRBD1 (6 bases). Germline V gives CDR1 MGHRA, CDR2 YSYEKL. CDR3 length: 13 amino acids. Trimming cost V 5 bases and J 5 bases, with 9 bases left between them. The CDR3: CASSNTGTGELFF. The CDR3 DNA sequence: TGCGCCAGCAGCAACACAGGGACCGGGGAGCTGTTTTTT.

V gene TRBV25-1 combines with J gene TRBJ2-1; 12 nucleotides align to TRBD2. There are 17 residues in the CDR3. Per germline, CDR1 MGHDK and CDR2 SYGVNS. The junction had 12 bases not matched to a gene; V was cut back by 4 bases and J by 8 bases. The CDR3 sequence is CASSGVLAGGFFDEQFF. In DNA, the CDR3 is TGTGCCAGCAGTGGTGTTCTAGCGGGGGGGTTTTTCGATGAGCAGTTCTTC.

The chain uses TRBV13 and TRBJ1-5; TRBD1 matches at 9 bases. V shed 3 bases, J shed 6 bases, and the junction held 3 bases outside the gene matches. Germline loops: CDR1 PRHDT, CDR2 FYEKMQ (reference sequence). CDR3 length: 14 amino acids. The CDR3 coding sequence is TGTGCCAGCAGCTTCGGGACAGGGATTCAGCCCCAGCATTTT. It specifies CASSFGTGIQPQHF.

This sequence joins TRBV2 and TRBJ2-7; 9 nucleotides line up with TRBD1. The CDR3 totals 15 residues. J gave up 4 bases and V 5 bases, and 9 bases lay outside the gene matches. Germline V lookup: CDR1 SNHLY, CDR2 FYNNEI. DNA for the CDR3: TGTGCCAGCAGTTGGGATACAGGGGGCGCATACGAGCAGTACTTC. Its protein product is CASSWDTGGAYEQYF.

This chain joins TRBV5-8 and TRBJ2-1; D is possibly TRBD2 (6 bases). The CDR3 runs 14 residues. Germline V gene data show CDR1 as SGHTS and CDR2 as YDEGEE. The V end lost 7 bases, the J end lost 7 bases, and 18 bases lay between the germline ends. CDR3 region: CASGTREPGNEQFF. In DNA form, the CDR3 reads TGTGCCAGCGGGACCCGGGAGCCAGGGAATGAGCAGTTCTTC.

The chain uses TRBV11-3 and TRBJ2-5; no definite D call. The length of the CDR3 is 12 residues. V shed 10 bases and J shed 3 bases, with 12 bases lying between them. Germline values: CDR1 SGHNT, CDR2 YENEEA. The CDR3 reads CATSTMEETQYF. The CDR3 nucleotides are TGTGCCACCTCCACAATGGAAGAGACCCAGTACTTC.